This T cell receptor (beta chain) was recorded in a study of post-analysis software for immune sequencing data. Study-level points and caveats: TRBV segments more frequent in patients than in controls numbered roughly 5 and included TRBV5-6, TRBV5-1 and TRBV20-1.

This clonotype was detected only a few times. The antigen remains unidentified. Unique molecular identifiers were present in the TCR beta cDNA libraries. cDNA molecules numbering roughly 500,000 came from about 1 to 10 million T cells. TCRdb passed the PCR reads through MiXCR, listing each CDR3 protein once. The table includes hundreds of thousands of distinct CDR3 sequences, 44% detected once. This CDR3 is 15 amino acids long. The germline gives CDR1 DFQATT, CDR2 SNEGSKA (reference sequence). V lost 5 bases, J lost 2 bases, and 19 bases lay in between. The sample comprised blood. This clonotype originated in a girl aged 5 to 17 with multiple sclerosis. V usage is TRBV20-1 and J usage is TRBJ2-7; D is perhaps TRBD2 (5 bases). Written as DNA, the CDR3 is TGCAGTGCTCTTGATGGACTTCGAGGCACCTACGAGCAGTACTTC. Protein: CSALDGLRGTYEQYF.